This T cell receptor (beta chain) was sequenced during a study of blood T cell repertoires in COVID-19. Study summary: The study drew acute and convalescent COVID-19 samples from the United States, Italy and Spain. Nucleic acid was either cDNA or gDNA, and it came from T cells, B-cell-depleted T cells, or PBMCs.

In the original analysis: Researchers report that nucleated cell counts were estimated from reference gene primer amplification. Using immunoSEQ multiplex PCR, the repertoire was profiled, and TCRdb retains in-frame clones only, with some absent. V, J and clone size derive from that table, while D and trimming were established from the DNA sequence. The sample carries around 210,000 clones, around three quarters recorded once. The germline gives CDR1 SNHLY, CDR2 FYNNEI. The CDR3 loop spans 14 amino acids. Trimming cost V 6 bases and J 2 bases, with 12 bases left between them. This rearrangement joins TRBV2 to TRBJ2-3; TRBD1 might be the D (5 bases). Material for sequencing was peripheral blood. This TCR derives from a woman aged 70 to 79 with acute or convalescent COVID-19. CDR3 sequence reads: CASRVTGNTDTQYF. The CDR3 DNA reads as TGTGCCAGCAGGGTTACAGGAAACACAGATACGCAGTATTTT.